Listed below are T cell receptor beta chains from one sample, sequenced in a study of shared clonotypes between healthy human individuals. The repertoire was sequenced with immunoSEQ multiplex PCR; TCRdb's copy has only in-frame clones and lacks some. The table shows 2 million to 2.5 million clones, with approximately 96% occurring only once. Material for sequencing was naive CD4+ T cells sorted from blood. The receptors originated from a man between 18 and 35 years old in good health. The CDR3 runs from the conserved cysteine through the conserved F or W. The D gene is left open where the match is weak. Not every row has a clone size; where given, it reads once, few, many or a size class.

D	V	size	J	DNA	CDR3
TRBD1	TRBV5-1	NA	TRBJ1-6	TGCGCCAGCAGCTGGGACAGAGGTGATAATTCACCCCTCCACTTT	CASSWDRGDNSPLHF
NA	TRBV5-4	NA	TRBJ1-1	TGTGCCAGCAGCTGGACAGTAACCATGAACACTGAAGCTTTCTTT	CASSWTVTMNTEAFF
NA	TRBV7-7	NA	TRBJ2-5	TGTGCTAGCAGCTCGGACTCCGGGGAGACCCAGTACTTC	CASSSDSGETQYF
NA	TRBV18	NA	TRBJ2-6	TGTGCCAGCTCATGGACAGACCACTCTGGGGCCAACGTCCTGACTTTC	CASSWTDHSGANVLTF
TRBD1	TRBV25-1	NA	TRBJ2-7	TGTGCCAGCAGTGGCTCCGGGACAGGGTATTCGCAGTACTTC	CASSGSGTGYSQYF
NA	TRBV7-9	NA	TRBJ1-4	TGTGCCAGCAGCTTAGACGACAGGTGGGATGAAAAACTGTTTTTT	CASSLDDRWDEKLFF
TRBD1	TRBV5-4	NA	TRBJ1-2	TGTGCCAGCAGCTTAAGGGGGCCGCCGAGCTATGGCTACACCTTC	CASSLRGPPSYGYTF
NA	TRBV19	NA	TRBJ2-7	TGTGCCAGTAGTAAGGGCCCGCAGGGATACTCCTACGAGCAGTACTTC	CASSKGPQGYSYEQYF
TRBD2	TRBV6-1	NA	TRBJ2-7	TGTGCCAGCAGTGAATTCACGGCGGGGGCCTACGAGCAGTACTTC	CASSEFTAGAYEQYF
TRBD2	TRBV2	NA	TRBJ2-1	TGTGCCAGCAGAGAAAGGGCCGGGACTAGCGGGAGATATGAGCAGTTCTTC	CASRERAGTSGRYEQFF
NA	TRBV9	once	TRBJ1-1	TGTGCCAGCTCGAAAGGACAGACGAACACTGAAGCTTTCTTT	CASSKGQTNTEAFF
TRBD1	TRBV5-1	once	TRBJ2-2	TGCGCCAGCAGCCCCCGACAGGGTGGTCCCGGGGAGCTGTTTTTT	CASSPRQGGPGELFF
TRBD1	TRBV9	NA	TRBJ2-7	TGTGCCAGTACACGGGGACAGGGCTCGGGTGAGCAGTACTTC	CASTRGQGSGEQYF
TRBD1	TRBV14	NA	TRBJ2-5	TGTGCCAGCAGCCCGTGGACAGGGGCACAAGAGACCCAGTACTTC	CASSPWTGAQETQYF
NA	TRBV30	NA	TRBJ1-2	TGTGCCTGGAGTATCCGGCAGTCGATCTACACCTTC	CAWSIRQSIYTF
NA	TRBV29-1	NA	TRBJ1-1	TGCAGCGTTGAAGGTAGGAGCCTTGGGGACACTGAAGCTTTCTTT	CSVEGRSLGDTEAFF
TRBD1	TRBV28	NA	TRBJ2-1	TGTGCCAGCAGTCGACAGGGAAGGTCCTACAATGAGCAGTTCTTC	CASSRQGRSYNEQFF
NA	TRBV5-4	NA	TRBJ1-1	TGTGCCAGCAGCTTGGCGCTGGGAGGGACTGAAGCTTTCTTT	CASSLALGGTEAFF
NA	TRBV7-2	NA	TRBJ2-7	TGTGCCAGCAGCGTCGGACAGTCCTACGAGCAGTACTTC	CASSVGQSYEQYF
NA	TRBV30	NA	TRBJ1-5	TGTGCCTGGAGTGTACCTCAGGGAATAGGCCAGCCCCAGCATTTT	CAWSVPQGIGQPQHF
NA	TRBV30	NA	TRBJ2-7	TGTGCCTGGAGCCCAGGGCCAACCTACGAGCAGTACTTC	CAWSPGPTYEQYF
TRBD1	TRBV2	NA	TRBJ1-4	TGTGCCAGCAGCCCGACAGGGTCGAACGAAAAACTGTTTTTT	CASSPTGSNEKLFF
NA	TRBV7-9	NA	TRBJ2-7	TGTGCCAGCAGCTTGGAGGCAGGGGTTCGATACGAGCAGTACTTC	CASSLEAGVRYEQYF
TRBD1	TRBV6-6	NA	TRBJ2-3	TGTGCCAGCAGGGGGACAGTAGCAGATACGCAGTATTTT	CASRGTVADTQYF
NA	TRBV10-2	NA	TRBJ1-2	TGCGCCACCCGGACGACGGCGGGTGGCTACACCTTC	CATRTTAGGYTF
TRBD2	TRBV5-1	NA	TRBJ2-2	TGCGCCAGCAGCTCACTAGCGAAATCGAACACCGGGGAGCTGTTTTTT	CASSSLAKSNTGELFF
NA	TRBV7-3	NA	TRBJ2-2	TGTGCCAGCAGCTTATCGCCGGCCACCGGGGAGCTGTTTTTT	CASSLSPATGELFF
NA	TRBV6-5	NA	TRBJ2-7	TGTGCCAGCAGTTACTCGTCGGGTAGCTCCTACGAGCAGTACTTC	CASSYSSGSSYEQYF
NA	TRBV30	once	TRBJ1-2	TGTGCCTGGAGTCTCTCACTCCTAAGGGGGACTAACTATGGCTACACCTTC	CAWSLSLLRGTNYGYTF
NA	TRBV28	NA	TRBJ2-7	TGTGCCAGCAGTTTGCAGGGTCCCCCCTACGAGCAGTACTTC	CASSLQGPPYEQYF
NA	TRBV18	NA	TRBJ1-6	TGTGCCACGCAAGCAGGGGCCGAATCACCCCTCCACTTT	CATQAGAESPLHF
TRBD1	TRBV10-3	NA	TRBJ2-3	TGTGCCATACGGACAGGGGGCACAGATACGCAGTATTTT	CAIRTGGTDTQYF
NA	TRBV10-3	NA	TRBJ1-4	TGTGCCATCAGTGAGTCCGCTAATGAAAAACTGTTTTTT	CAISESANEKLFF
NA	TRBV29-1	NA	TRBJ1-3	TGCAGCGGGGAATCTGGAAACACCATATATTTT	CSGESGNTIYF
NA	TRBV28	NA	TRBJ2-7	TGTGCCAGCCTCGGGGTCTCCTACGAGCAGTACTTC	CASLGVSYEQYF
NA	TRBV19	NA	TRBJ2-7	TGTGCCAGTAGTACAGGGTCTAACGAGCAGTACTTC	CASSTGSNEQYF
TRBD2	TRBV7-2	NA	TRBJ2-3	TGTGCCAGCAGTTCTCGGGGACTAGCGGGGGACACAGATACGCAGTATTTT	CASSSRGLAGDTDTQYF